This TCR beta chain is drawn from a study of radiation and T cells in renal cell carcinoma (dated by TCRdb to the early 2020s). Regarding the complete study: The samples were obtained from a clinical trial, where primary renal cell carcinomas were treated with 15 Gy stereotactic body radiation therapy and then removed by nephrectomy 4 weeks afterward. In total, 53 samples underwent TCR beta sequencing: about 26 tumors plus 27 peripheral blood samples. Across all 55 or so samples, several million unique CDR3 nucleotide sequences encoding 2,658,974 unique CDR3 amino acid sequences were identified. Overall study outcomes, separate from this receptor: The single-armed trial design could not address effects of radiation dose or scheduling on the TCR repertoire. In blood, the top tumor clonotypes increased between baseline and 2 weeks post-radiation and then shrank by 4 weeks, which suggests that tumor-resident clones expanded only transiently. Because no pretreatment tumor biopsies were available, whether clonotypes were present in the tumor at baseline could not be determined. Blood repertoire dynamics were not followed beyond 4 weeks after treatment.

A remark on this clone: Its antigen has not been determined. No quality values exist for individual bases; no much larger clone is one base distant.

TCR beta libraries were generated from genomic DNA with the immunoSEQ kit, following the manufacturer's recommendations. Library preparation used a first multiplex PCR with proprietary primers, then a second PCR adding unique barcodes, with bead cleanups after each round. A kit-provided positive control reaction and a negative control reaction were included in every sample batch. The final libraries underwent checking on an Agilent 4200 TapeStation D1000 ScreenTape, volumetric pooling, and quantification by qPCR. An Illumina NextSeq500 fitted with a MidOutput 150-cycle cartridge performed the sequencing, running 156 Read1 cycles and 15 Index1 cycles with the kit's custom primers. The pooled library was loaded at roughly 0.96 pM, with a 20% PhiX control spiked in. Per the authors' processing: Vendor-processed data were analyzed in R, with a clonotype defined as all T cells sharing the same CDR3 nucleotide sequence. For clone abundance analyses, frequencies were normalized to the 10,000 most abundant clones in each sample. Before analysis, public T cell clones were removed, and these numbered fewer than five per sample on average. A difference in abundance of at least 32-fold between compartments was used to define tumor-enriched and baseline blood-enriched clonotypes. A beta-binomial differential abundance model was used to identify clonotypes that expanded or contracted between blood time points. Tumor-blood repertoire similarity was measured with the Baroni-Urbani and Buser coefficient, and group comparisons used two-tailed Wilcoxon tests in R. TCRdb re-hosts the immuneACCESS table, in-frame sequences only. Its copies lack some clones; in the studies checked, an unresolved V gene accounts for under half of them, and the cause for the rest is not known. Clone size and V and J calls were adopted from that table, with D and trimming inferred from the DNA. This sample has more than 100,000 clones in its table, and about 88% of those were observed once. About 5.6% of the sample goes to the ten largest clones.

Clipping removes 4 bases from V and 2 bases from J, with 4 as the unmatched junction base count. The germline V gene (reference sequence) gives CDR1 as GTSNPN and CDR2 as SVGIG. Its CDR3 holds 14 amino acids, cysteine through phenylalanine. The DNA shown is the 42-base CDR3, in frame from base 1. The time point label here, explained by the study, means: blood 2 weeks post-SBRT. This specimen's treatment or condition label, interpreted: 15 Gy SBRT to primary tumor, nephrectomy 4 weeks later. To track tumor-enriched clonotypes, serial peripheral blood was sampled from radiation-treated patients at baseline and at 2 weeks and 4 weeks after SBRT. Every patient's renal cell carcinoma showed clear cell pathology. Genomic DNA for TCR sequencing was prepared using the QIAamp DNA Blood Mini Kit (Qiagen). Samples were included in the analyses only if all quality control checks were passed.

The chain employs TRBV30 and TRBJ1-1, and TRBD1 aligns with 10 junction nucleotides. This TCR was recovered from a woman in her 70s with renal cell carcinoma. The input for sequencing was blood, taken from a patient whose treatment included radiotherapy and nephrectomy. The CDR3 amino acid sequence is: CAWIWTGGNTEAFF. The nucleotide sequence is given as TGTGCCTGGATTTGGACAGGGGGAAACACTGAAGCTTTCTTT. Reference TRBV30 and TRBJ1-1 genes cover what lies past the CDR3, so the full variable domain is SQTIHQWPATLVQPVGSPLSLECTVEGTSNPNLYWYRQAAGRGLQLLFYSVGIGQISSEVPQNLSASRPQDRQFILSSKKLLLSDSGFYLCAWIWTGGNTEAFFGQGTRLTVV.